This entry describes one T cell receptor beta chain. Its cognate antigen has yet to be identified. No clone much larger than this one lies a single base away; base qualities are absent. These data come from a study of blood T cell repertoires in COVID-19 (dated by TCRdb to the early 2020s). About the study as a whole: The collaborator samples originated in the United States, Italy and Spain and spanned the acute and convalescent phases of COVID-19. The dataset comprised deeply sampled blood TCRbeta repertoires from subjects exposed to, actively infected with, or recovered from COVID-19. Samples were obtained from the ongoing ImmuneRACE study (first 160 participants) and from 1,254 subjects provided by 6 global collaborators. The material from the prospective study consisted of cDNA or gDNA derived from T cells, B-cell-depleted T cells, or PBMCs. A de-identified subject ID, COVID-19 status, age in years and sex were almost always included in the sample metadata. The repertoires were released in a freely available public database meant as a resource for research on the immune response to SARS-CoV-2. HLA class I and class II types, where available, came from metadata supplied by the sample provider rather than from assay-based typing.

The paper as a whole reports these results and caveats: The amount of clinical and demographic metadata varied by source and participant and was provided uncurated.

Another Seattle source contributed samples from volunteer blood donors who had recovered from COVID-19. Each collaborating institution followed its own protocols to collect whole blood in K2EDTA tubes. For TCRbeta analysis, collaborator samples were shipped as frozen whole blood, as isolated PBMCs, or as DNA extracted from either sample type. The germline V gene gives CDR1 as SGHTA and CDR2 as FQGNSA. V was cut back by 4 bases and J by 4 bases, leaving a gap of 7 bases between them. From the cysteine through the phenylalanine, the CDR3 covers 12 amino acids. Here the CDR3 DNA is all that survives: 36 bases in frame from base 1. The immunoSEQ Assay, a bias-controlled multiplex PCR, was used to amplify TCRbeta CDR3 regions from genomic DNA. For the original study's pipeline: The number of nucleated cells in each sample was estimated by amplification of reference gene primers within the assay. To quantify the absolute abundance of each unique TCRbeta CDR3 rearrangement, sequence reads were collapsed and filtered. For each sample, productive Simpson clonality was calculated by taking the square root of Simpson's diversity index across productive rearrangements. TCRdb took this table from immuneACCESS and kept in-frame rearrangements with V and J called. Such tables lack part of the clones; where checked against another copy, unresolved V genes explain under half of the gap, and the rest is unexplained. From that table come the V and J calls and clone size; the DNA was used to work out D and trimming. Within this sample are about 300,000 clones, with roughly nine tenths of them counted one time only. 5% to 7% of the sample belongs to the ten largest clones.

This chain is built from TRBV7-2 and TRBJ2-5, with no confidently assigned D gene. This TCR derives from a man between 18 and 29 years old who had recovered from COVID-19. The sample taken for sequencing was peripheral blood. The CDR3 reads as follows: CASSYSRETQYF. The DNA sequence is as follows: TGTGCCAGCAGCTACAGTAGAGAGACCCAGTACTTC.